This TCR beta chain is from a study of cytomegalovirus exposure and HLA in healthy donors. Study results and caveats: Presence/absence analyses rested on an assumption that sequencing depth was roughly uniform across donors.

This clone was observed a handful of times. Its antigen is unknown. This CDR3 comprises 11 residues. Germline-derived CDR1 and CDR2 are MDHEN and SYDVKM. V dropped 3 bases and J dropped 9 bases, with 6 bases sitting between them. Researchers ran the PCR with 60 Vbeta and 13 Jbeta primers. The method was immunoSEQ multiplex PCR; TCRdb's version includes in-frame clones alone and lacks a portion of them. Of 200,000 or so clones listed, 82% were seen once; the top ten hold 2.7%. The specimen sequenced was PBMCs. The receptor comes from a woman aged 40 to 50 in good health and CMV-seronegative. This chain uses TRBV28 with TRBJ1-5; a weak D match, TRBD1 (5 bases). The CDR3 reads CASSLGRPQHF. As DNA, the CDR3 is TGTGCCAGCAGTTTGGGGCGGCCCCAGCATTTT. Full variable domain (rest looked up from reference TRBV28 and TRBJ1-5): DVKVTQSSRYLVKRTGEKVFLECVQDMDHENMFWYRQDPGLGLRLIYFSYDVKMKEKGDIPEGYSVSREKKERFSLILESASTNQTSMYLCASSLGRPQHFGDGTRLSIL.